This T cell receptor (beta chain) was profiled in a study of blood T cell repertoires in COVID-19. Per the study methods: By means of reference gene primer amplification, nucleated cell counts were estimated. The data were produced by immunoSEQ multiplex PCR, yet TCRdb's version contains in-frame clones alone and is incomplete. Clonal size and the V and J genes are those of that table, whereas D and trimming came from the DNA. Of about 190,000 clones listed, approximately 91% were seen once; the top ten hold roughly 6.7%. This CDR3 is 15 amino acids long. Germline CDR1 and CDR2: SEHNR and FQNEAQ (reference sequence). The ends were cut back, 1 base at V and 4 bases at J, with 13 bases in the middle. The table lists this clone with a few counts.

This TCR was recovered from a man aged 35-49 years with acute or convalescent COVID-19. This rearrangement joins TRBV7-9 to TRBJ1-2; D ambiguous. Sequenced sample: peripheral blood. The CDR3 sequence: CASSLGPDLSYGYTF. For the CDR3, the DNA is TGTGCCAGCAGCTTAGGGCCAGATCTTTCCTATGGCTACACCTTC.